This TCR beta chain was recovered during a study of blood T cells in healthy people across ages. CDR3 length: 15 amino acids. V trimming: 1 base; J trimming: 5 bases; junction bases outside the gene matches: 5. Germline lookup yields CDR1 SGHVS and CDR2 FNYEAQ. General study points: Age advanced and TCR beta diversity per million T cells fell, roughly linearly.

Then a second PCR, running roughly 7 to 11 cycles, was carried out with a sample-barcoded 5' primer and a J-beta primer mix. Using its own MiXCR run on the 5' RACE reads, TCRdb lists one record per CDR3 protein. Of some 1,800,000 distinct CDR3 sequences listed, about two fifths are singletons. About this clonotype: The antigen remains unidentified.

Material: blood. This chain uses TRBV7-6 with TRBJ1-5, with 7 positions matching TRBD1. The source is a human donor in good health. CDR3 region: CASSLGQGRHQPQHF. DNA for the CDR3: TGTGCCAGCAGCTTAGGACAGGGAAGGCATCAGCCCCAGCATTTT.